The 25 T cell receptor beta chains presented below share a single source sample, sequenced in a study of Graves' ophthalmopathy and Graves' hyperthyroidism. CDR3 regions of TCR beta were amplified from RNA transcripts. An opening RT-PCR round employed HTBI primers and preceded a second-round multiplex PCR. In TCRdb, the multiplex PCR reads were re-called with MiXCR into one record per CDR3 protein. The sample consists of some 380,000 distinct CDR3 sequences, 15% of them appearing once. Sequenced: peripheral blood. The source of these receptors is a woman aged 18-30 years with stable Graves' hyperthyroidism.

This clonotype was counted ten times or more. CDR3 coding DNA: TGTGCCAGCAGCCCCCCGACCGGGGAGCTGTTTTTT. This sequence encodes CASSPPTGELFF. This chain connects TRBV4-2 to TRBJ2-2; unclear D gene. The CDR3 has 12 residues. Germline CDR1 and CDR2: LGHNA and YNFKEQ. Trimming shortened V by 4 bases and J by 5 bases, and 5 bases separated the two germline ends.

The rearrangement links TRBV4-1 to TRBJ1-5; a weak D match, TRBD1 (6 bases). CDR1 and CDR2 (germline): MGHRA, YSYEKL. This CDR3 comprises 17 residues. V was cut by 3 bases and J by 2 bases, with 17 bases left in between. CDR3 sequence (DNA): TGCGCCAGCAGCCACGGACTACAGGGATCGCGCAATCAGCCCCAGCATTTT. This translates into CASSHGLQGSRNQPQHF.

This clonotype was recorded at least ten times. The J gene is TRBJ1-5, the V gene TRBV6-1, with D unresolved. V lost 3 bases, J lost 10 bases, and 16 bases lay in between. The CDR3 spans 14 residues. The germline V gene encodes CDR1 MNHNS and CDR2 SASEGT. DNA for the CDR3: TGTGCCAGCAGTGATCCCCCCCCAGGAGGACCCCAGCATTTT. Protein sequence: CASSDPPPGGPQHF.

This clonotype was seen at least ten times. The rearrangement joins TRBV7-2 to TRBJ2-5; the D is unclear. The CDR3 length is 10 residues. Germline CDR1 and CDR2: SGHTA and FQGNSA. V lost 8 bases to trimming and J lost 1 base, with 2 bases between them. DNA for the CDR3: TGTGCCAGCTTCCAAGAGACCCAGTACTTC. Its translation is CASFQETQYF. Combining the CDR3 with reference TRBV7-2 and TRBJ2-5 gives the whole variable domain GAGVSQSPSNKVTEKGKDVELRCDPISGHTALYWYRQSLGQGLEFLIYFQGNSAPDKSGLPSDRFSAERTGGSVSTLTIQRTQQEDSAVYLCASFQETQYFGPGTRLLVL.

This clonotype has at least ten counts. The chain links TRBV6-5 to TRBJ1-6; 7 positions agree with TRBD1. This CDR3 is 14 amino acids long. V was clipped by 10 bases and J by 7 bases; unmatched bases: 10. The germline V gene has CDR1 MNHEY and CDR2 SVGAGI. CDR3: CATTEGARNSPLHF. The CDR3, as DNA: TGTGCCACCACCGAGGGGGCGAGGAATTCACCCCTCCACTTT.

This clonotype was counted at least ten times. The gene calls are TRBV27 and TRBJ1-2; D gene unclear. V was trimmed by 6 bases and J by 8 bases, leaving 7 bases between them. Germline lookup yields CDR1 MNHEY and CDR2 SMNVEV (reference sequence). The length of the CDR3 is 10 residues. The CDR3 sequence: CASSPRGYTF. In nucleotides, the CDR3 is TGTGCCAGCAGCCCCCGGGGCTACACCTTC.

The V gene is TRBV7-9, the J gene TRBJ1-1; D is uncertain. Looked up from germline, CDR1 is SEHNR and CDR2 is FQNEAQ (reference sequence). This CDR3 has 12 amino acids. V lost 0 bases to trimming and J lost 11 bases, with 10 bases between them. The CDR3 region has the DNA TGTGCCAGCAGCTTAGCCGCGCCCCACGCTTTCTTT. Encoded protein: CASSLAAPHAFF.

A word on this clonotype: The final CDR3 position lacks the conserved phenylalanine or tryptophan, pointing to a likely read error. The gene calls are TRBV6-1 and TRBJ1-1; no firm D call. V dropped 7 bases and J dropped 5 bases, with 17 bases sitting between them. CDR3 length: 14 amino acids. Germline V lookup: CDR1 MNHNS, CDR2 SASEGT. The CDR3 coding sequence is TGTGCCAGCAACCCGAGGAATCGGGGAACTGAAGCTTTCTAT. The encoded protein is CASNPRNRGTEAFY.

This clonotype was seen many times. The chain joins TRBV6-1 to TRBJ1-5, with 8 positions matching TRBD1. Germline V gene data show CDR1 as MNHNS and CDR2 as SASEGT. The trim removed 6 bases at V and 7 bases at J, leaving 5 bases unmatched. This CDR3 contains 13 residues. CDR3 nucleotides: TGTGCCAGCAGCCCGACAGGGGTGCAGCCCCAGCATTTT. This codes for CASSPTGVQPQHF.

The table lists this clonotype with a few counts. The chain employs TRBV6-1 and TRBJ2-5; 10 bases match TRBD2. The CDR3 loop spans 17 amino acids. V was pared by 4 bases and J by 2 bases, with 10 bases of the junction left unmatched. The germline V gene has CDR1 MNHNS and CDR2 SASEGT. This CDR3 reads CASSGRGLAGAQETQYF. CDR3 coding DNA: TGTGCCAGCAGTGGAAGGGGGCTAGCGGGGGCTCAAGAGACCCAGTACTTC.

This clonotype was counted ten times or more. The CDR3 sequence: CSGQGVWYTEAFF. The CDR3 region has the DNA TGCAGCGGCCAGGGGGTTTGGTACACTGAAGCTTTCTTT. The genes are TRBV29-1 and TRBJ1-1; 7 bases fit TRBD1. V lost 7 bases to trimming and J lost 3 bases; unmatched junction nucleotides: 8. There are 13 residues in the CDR3. Germline assignment: CDR1 SQVTM and CDR2 ANQGSEA.

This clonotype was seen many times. In DNA, the CDR3 is TGTGCCAGCCGGTGGTTGGGGAGCAATCAGCCCCAGCATTTT. Translation: CASRWLGSNQPQHF. The chain recombines TRBV19 with TRBJ1-5; D unclear. The germline V gene has CDR1 LNHDA and CDR2 SQIVND (reference sequence). V was pared by 9 bases and J by 1 base, with 13 bases between. The CDR3 loop spans 14 amino acids.

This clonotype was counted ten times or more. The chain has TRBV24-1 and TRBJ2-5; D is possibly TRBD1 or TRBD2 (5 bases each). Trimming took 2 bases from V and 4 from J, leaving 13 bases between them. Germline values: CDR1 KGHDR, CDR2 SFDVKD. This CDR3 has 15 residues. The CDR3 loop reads CATSDSGRAAETQYF. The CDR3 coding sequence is TGTGCCACCAGTGATTCAGGGCGGGCGGCAGAGACCCAGTACTTC.

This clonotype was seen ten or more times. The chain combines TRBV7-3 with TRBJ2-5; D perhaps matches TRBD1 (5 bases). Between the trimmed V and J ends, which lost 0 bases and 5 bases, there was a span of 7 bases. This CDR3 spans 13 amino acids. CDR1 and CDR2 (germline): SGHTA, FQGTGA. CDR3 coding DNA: TGTGCCAGCAGCTTAACAGGGGTGGAGACCCAGTACTTC. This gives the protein CASSLTGVETQYF. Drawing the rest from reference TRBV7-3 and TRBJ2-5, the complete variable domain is GAGVSQTPSNKVTEKGKYVELRCDPISGHTALYWYRQSLGQGPEFLIYFQGTGAADDSGLPNDRFFAVRPEGSVSTLKIQRTERGDSAVYLCASSLTGVETQYFGPGTRLLVL.

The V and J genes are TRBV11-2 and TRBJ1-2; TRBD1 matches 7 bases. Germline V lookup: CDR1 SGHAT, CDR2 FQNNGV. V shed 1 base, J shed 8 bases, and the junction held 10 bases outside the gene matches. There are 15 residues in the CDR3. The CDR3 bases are TGTGCCAGCAGCTTAGGTTTGGGACAGCGCAGCGGCTACACCTTC. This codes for CASSLGLGQRSGYTF.

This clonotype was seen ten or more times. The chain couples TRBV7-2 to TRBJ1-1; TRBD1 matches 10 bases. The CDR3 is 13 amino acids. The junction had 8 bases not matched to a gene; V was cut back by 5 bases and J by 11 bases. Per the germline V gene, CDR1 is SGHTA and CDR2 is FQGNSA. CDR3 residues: CASSPWTGGEAFF. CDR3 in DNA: TGTGCCAGCAGCCCGTGGACAGGGGGAGAGGCTTTCTTT.

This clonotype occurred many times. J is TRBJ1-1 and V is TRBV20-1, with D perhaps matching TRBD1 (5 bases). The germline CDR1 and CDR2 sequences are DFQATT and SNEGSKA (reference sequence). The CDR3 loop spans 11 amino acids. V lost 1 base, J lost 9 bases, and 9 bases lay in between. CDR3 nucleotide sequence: TGCAGTGCTAGAGCCAGGGAGAAAGCTTTCTTT. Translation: CSARAREKAFF.

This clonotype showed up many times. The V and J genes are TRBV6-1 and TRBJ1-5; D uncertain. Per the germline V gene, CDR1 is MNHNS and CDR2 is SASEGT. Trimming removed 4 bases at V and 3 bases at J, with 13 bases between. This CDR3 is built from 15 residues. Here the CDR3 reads CASSVGSRINQPQHF. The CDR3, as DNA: TGTGCCAGCAGTGTCGGCAGCAGGATCAATCAGCCCCAGCATTTT.

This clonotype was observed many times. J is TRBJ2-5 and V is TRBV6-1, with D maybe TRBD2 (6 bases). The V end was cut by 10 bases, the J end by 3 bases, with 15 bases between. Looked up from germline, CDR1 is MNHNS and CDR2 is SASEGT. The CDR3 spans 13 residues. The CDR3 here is CATREVAEETQYF. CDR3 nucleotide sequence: TGTGCCACCAGGGAGGTCGCCGAAGAGACCCAGTACTTC.

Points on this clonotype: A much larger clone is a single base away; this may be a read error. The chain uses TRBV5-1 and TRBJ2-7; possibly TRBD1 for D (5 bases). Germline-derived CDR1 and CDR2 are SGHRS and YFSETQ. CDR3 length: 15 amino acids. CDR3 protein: CASSLDPGKSYGQYF. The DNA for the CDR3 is TGCGCCAGCAGCTTGGATCCAGGGAAATCCTACGGGCAGTACTTC.

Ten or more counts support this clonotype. The CDR3 spells CASSPGRQGQETQYF. The CDR3 nucleotides read TGCGCCAGCAGCCCCGGGAGACAGGGGCAAGAGACCCAGTACTTC. The J gene is TRBJ2-5, the V gene TRBV4-1; 8 bases match TRBD1. V lost 4 bases to trimming and J lost 2 bases; unmatched junction nucleotides: 6. The CDR3 is 15 amino acids. Germline loops: CDR1 MGHRA, CDR2 YSYEKL.

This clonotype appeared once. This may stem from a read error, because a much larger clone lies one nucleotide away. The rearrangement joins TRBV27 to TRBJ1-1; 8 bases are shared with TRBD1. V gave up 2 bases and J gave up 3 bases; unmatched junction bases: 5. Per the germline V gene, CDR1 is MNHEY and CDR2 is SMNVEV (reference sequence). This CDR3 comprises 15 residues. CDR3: CASSLMVTGDTEAFF. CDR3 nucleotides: TGTGCCAGCAGTTTAATGGTGACAGGGGACACTGAAGCTTTCTTT.

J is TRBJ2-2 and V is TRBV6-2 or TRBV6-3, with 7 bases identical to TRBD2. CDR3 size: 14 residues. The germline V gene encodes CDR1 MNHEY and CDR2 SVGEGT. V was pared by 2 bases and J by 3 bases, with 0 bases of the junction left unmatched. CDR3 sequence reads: CASSYTSDTGELFF. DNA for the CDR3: TGTGCCAGCAGTTACACTAGCGACACCGGGGAGCTGTTTTTT.

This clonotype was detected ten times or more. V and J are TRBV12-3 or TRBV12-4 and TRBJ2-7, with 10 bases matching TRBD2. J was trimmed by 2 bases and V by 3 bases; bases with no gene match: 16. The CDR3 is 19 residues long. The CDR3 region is CASSLPGRQVAGGPYEQYF. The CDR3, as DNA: TGTGCCAGCAGTTTGCCAGGTCGTCAGGTAGCGGGGGGCCCCTACGAGCAGTACTTC.

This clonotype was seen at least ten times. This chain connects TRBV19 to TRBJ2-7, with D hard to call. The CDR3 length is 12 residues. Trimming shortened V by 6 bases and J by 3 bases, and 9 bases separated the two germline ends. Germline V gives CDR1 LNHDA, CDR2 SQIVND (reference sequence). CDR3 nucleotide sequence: TGTGCCAGTAGGGGCCCCAGCTACGAGCAGTACTTC. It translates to CASRGPSYEQYF.